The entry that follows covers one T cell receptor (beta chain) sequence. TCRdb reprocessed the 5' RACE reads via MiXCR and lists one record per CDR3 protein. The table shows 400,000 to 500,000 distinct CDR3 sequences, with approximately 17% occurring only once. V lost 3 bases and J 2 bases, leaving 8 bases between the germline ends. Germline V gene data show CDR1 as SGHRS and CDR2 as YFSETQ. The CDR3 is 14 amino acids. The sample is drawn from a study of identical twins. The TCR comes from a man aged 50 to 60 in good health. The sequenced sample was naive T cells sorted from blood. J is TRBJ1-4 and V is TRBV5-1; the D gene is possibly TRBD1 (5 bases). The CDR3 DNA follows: TGCGCCAGCAGCTCCGGGACTACTAATGAAAAACTGTTTTTT. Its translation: CASSSGTTNEKLFF.